A single sample gave rise to the 32 T cell receptor beta chains below, sequenced in a study of radiotherapy plus CTLA-4 blockade in lung cancer. Data came from immunoSEQ multiplex PCR; TCRdb stores just in-frame clones and leaves some out. The profile shows about 80,000 clones, about four fifths of them singletons. Sequencing was performed on peripheral blood, taken from a patient treated with radiotherapy plus ipilimumab. Receptors originate from a human donor with non-small cell lung cancer who had stable disease on radiotherapy plus ipilimumab.

The genes are TRBV2 and TRBJ1-2; no clear D. CDR3 length equals 14 residues. The V end was cut by 2 bases, the J end by 6 bases, with 13 bases between. Germline V gene data show CDR1 as SNHLY and CDR2 as FYNNEI. In DNA, the CDR3 is TGTGCCAGCAGTGAAAATAAGGCAGCCAATGGCTACACCTTC. This encodes CASSENKAANGYTF. The complete variable domain, with remaining parts taken from reference TRBV2 and TRBJ1-2, reads EPEVTQTPSHQVTQMGQEVILRCVPISNHLYFYWYRQILGQKVEFLVSFYNNEISEKSEIFDDQFSVERPDGSNFTLKIRSTKLEDSAMYFCASSENKAANGYTFGSGTRLTVV.

This clone was observed a few times. The chain combines TRBV7-9 with TRBJ2-1; D perhaps matches TRBD2 (6 bases). Trimming left V 0 bases short and J 9 bases short, with 12 bases between. The germline gives CDR1 SEHNR, CDR2 FQNEAQ (reference sequence). The CDR3 loop spans 14 amino acids. The CDR3 sequence: CASSLAGGVGEQFF. Here the CDR3 DNA reads TGTGCCAGCAGCTTAGCTGGAGGGGTCGGTGAGCAGTTCTTC.

The genes are TRBV30 and TRBJ2-1; 10 nucleotides align to TRBD2. The V and J ends lost 2 bases and 6 bases, in that order; junction bases with no gene match: 7. This CDR3 is 15 amino acids long. CDR1 GTSNPN and CDR2 SVGIG come from the germline V gene (reference sequence). The CDR3 loop is CAWSQLAGASNEQFF. The CDR3 nucleotides are TGTGCCTGGAGTCAGCTAGCGGGGGCCTCCAATGAGCAGTTCTTC.

The chain links TRBV6-5 to TRBJ1-5; TRBD1 might be the D (5 bases). Looked up from germline, CDR1 is MNHEY and CDR2 is SVGAGI. There are 15 residues in the CDR3. The germline V and J ends were trimmed by 6 bases and 2 bases, with 14 bases remaining between them. As DNA, the CDR3 is TGTGCCAGCAGGCCGGCAGGGTCGGGCAATCAGCCCCAGCATTTT. Translation gives CASRPAGSGNQPQHF.

The rearrangement links TRBV5-4 to TRBJ1-5; D gene unclear. Deletions cut 4 bases from V and 0 bases from J, with 14 bases between. The CDR3 runs 16 residues. Germline CDR1 is SGHNT and CDR2 is YYREEE (reference sequence). The CDR3, as DNA: TGTGCCAGCAGCCTAGCCGGTCAGGATAGCAATCAGCCCCAGCATTTT. The encoded protein is CASSLAGQDSNQPQHF.

The rearrangement joins TRBV19 to TRBJ2-3; 12 bases match TRBD2. CDR3 size: 15 residues. CDR1 LNHDA and CDR2 SQIVND come from the germline V gene (reference sequence). Trimming at V came to 9 bases and at J to 2 bases, leaving 6 bases not matched to a gene. In nucleotides, the CDR3 is TGTGCCAGCTCTAGCGGGGGGGCCGTCACAGATACGCAGTATTTT. Amino acids: CASSSGGAVTDTQYF.

The rearrangement uses TRBV28 and TRBJ2-7, with 10 bases fitting TRBD1. Germline assignment: CDR1 MDHEN and CDR2 SYDVKM. The CDR3 has 15 residues. V lost 4 bases to trimming and J lost 2 bases; unmatched junction nucleotides: 5. Written as DNA, the CDR3 is TGTGCCAGCAGTTCCCGACAGGGGGCCACCTACGAGCAGTACTTC. Its protein product is CASSSRQGATYEQYF. The full variable domain, in which reference TRBV28 and TRBJ2-7 provide the parts outside the CDR3, is DVKVTQSSRYLVKRTGEKVFLECVQDMDHENMFWYRQDPGLGLRLIYFSYDVKMKEKGDIPEGYSVSREKKERFSLILESASTNQTSMYLCASSSRQGATYEQYFGPGTRLTVT.

The V call is TRBV19, the J call TRBJ2-1; the D gene could be TRBD1 or TRBD2 (5 bases each). Looked up from germline, CDR1 is LNHDA and CDR2 is SQIVND (reference sequence). The CDR3 runs 15 residues. V was trimmed by 2 bases and J by 4 bases, leaving 12 bases between them. CDR3 protein: CASSISPGRYNEQFF. The CDR3 nucleotides read TGTGCCAGTAGTATATCTCCGGGGCGATACAATGAGCAGTTCTTC.

V and J are TRBV4-2 and TRBJ1-2; TRBD1 is a possible D gene (6 bases). The V end lost 1 base, the J end lost 6 bases, and 15 bases lay between the germline ends. The CDR3 contains 15 residues. The V gene's germline CDR1 is LGHNA and CDR2 YNFKEQ. The CDR3 DNA sequence: TGTGCCAGCAGCCAAGGGGTCGGAGGGGGGAATGGCTACACCTTC. Translating it yields CASSQGVGGGNGYTF.

This clone was seen a few times. The chain carries TRBV27 and TRBJ2-1, with a possible D match to TRBD1 (6 bases). V gave up 5 bases and J gave up 9 bases, with 11 bases separating them. The V gene's germline CDR1 is MNHEY and CDR2 SMNVEV (reference sequence). The CDR3 is 12 residues long. The CDR3 sequence is CASSPTGTEQFF. The CDR3, as DNA: TGTGCCAGCAGTCCAACAGGGACTGAGCAGTTCTTC.

The V call is TRBV6-6, the J call TRBJ1-4; TRBD1 aligns across 7 bases. Unmatched junction bases numbered 5, after V lost 2 bases and J lost 8 bases. The germline gives CDR1 MNHNY, CDR2 SVGAGI (reference sequence). The CDR3 has 14 amino acids. CDR3: CASSYRQGSEKLFF. The CDR3 DNA reads as TGTGCCAGCAGTTACCGACAGGGTAGCGAAAAACTGTTTTTT.

The chain recombines TRBV5-1 with TRBJ2-5, with TRBD1 as a possible D gene (6 bases). Germline CDR1 reads SGHRS; CDR2 reads YFSETQ. V was trimmed by 3 bases and J by 1 base, leaving 10 bases between them. The CDR3 is 14 residues long. CDR3 DNA sequence: TGCGCCAGCAGCTCGTCAGGGGCCCAAGAGACCCAGTACTTC. Translating gives CASSSSGAQETQYF.

V and J are TRBV7-2 and TRBJ1-3; no definite D call. Germline V CDR1 and CDR2: SGHTA, FQGNSA. This CDR3 is built from 16 residues. The V end lost 4 bases, the J end lost 0 bases, and 13 bases lay between the germline ends. The CDR3 DNA is TGTGCCAGCAGCTCGCCGACGGGTGGCTCTGGAAACACCATATATTTT. Its translation is CASSSPTGGSGNTIYF.

In this sample, this clone turned up a few times. V usage is TRBV2 and J usage is TRBJ1-4, with 10 bases aligning to TRBD1. Germline trimming cut 6 bases from V and 3 bases from J; bases unmatched to any gene: 10. The length of the CDR3 is 17 residues. From germline, CDR1 is SNHLY and CDR2 FYNNEI. CDR3 amino acids: CASRPVLGQGANEKLFF. Here the CDR3 DNA reads TGTGCCAGCAGGCCCGTCCTTGGACAGGGGGCTAATGAAAAACTGTTTTTT.

The chain links TRBV18 to TRBJ2-3, with 8 nucleotides matching TRBD2. Germline V gene sequence: CDR1 KGHSH, CDR2 LQKENI. The V and J ends lost 3 bases and 1 base, in that order; junction bases with no gene match: 3. The CDR3 has 15 amino acids. CDR3 loop: CASSPGLARTDTQYF. The CDR3 DNA reads as TGTGCCAGCTCACCCGGACTAGCCCGCACAGATACGCAGTATTTT.

This clone was counted a single time. The V and J genes are TRBV11-2 and TRBJ2-1, with TRBD2 matching 12 bases. V shed 5 bases, J shed 5 bases, and the junction held 4 bases outside the gene matches. The CDR3 has 15 amino acids. Germline V gene lookup returns CDR1 SGHAT and CDR2 FQNNGV. In nucleotides, the CDR3 is TGTGCCAGCAGCCTCCGGACTAGCGGGAACAATGAGCAGTTCTTC. It yields the protein CASSLRTSGNNEQFF.

The chain has TRBV29-1 and TRBJ2-7; 11 bases line up with TRBD1. The CDR3 sequence is 17 residues long. Germline lookup yields CDR1 SQVTM and CDR2 ANQGSEA. Germline trimming cut 6 bases from V and 3 bases from J; bases unmatched to any gene: 16. This CDR3 is CSVEGGDRGSIGYEQYF. The DNA of the CDR3 is TGCAGCGTCGAGGGTGGGGACAGGGGGTCTATAGGCTACGAGCAGTACTTC.

The chain joins TRBV6-5 to TRBJ1-3; no clear D. This CDR3 region has 14 residues. Trimming pared 6 bases from V and 1 base from J, leaving 10 bases between. CDR1 MNHEY and CDR2 SVGAGI come from the germline V gene. In DNA form, the CDR3 reads TGTGCCAGCAGGCGCAAAGCTTCTGGAAACACCATATATTTT. This codes for CASRRKASGNTIYF.

The chain uses TRBV18 and TRBJ2-1; 12 bases line up with TRBD2. The V gene's germline CDR1 is KGHSH and CDR2 LQKENI. The CDR3 extends over 19 amino acids. V dropped 3 bases and J dropped 0; count of bases not matched to a gene: 9. CDR3 loop: CASSPGTSGGMSSYNEQFF. The CDR3 nucleotides are TGTGCCAGCTCACCCGGAACTAGCGGGGGGATGAGCTCCTACAATGAGCAGTTCTTC.

The chain employs TRBV19 and TRBJ1-1; D is possibly TRBD1 (5 bases). CDR3 size: 14 residues. Trimming cost V 4 bases and J 2 bases, with 11 bases left between them. The germline gives CDR1 LNHDA, CDR2 SQIVND (reference sequence). This chain's CDR3 is CASSTGTYNTEAFF. The CDR3 nucleotides are TGTGCCAGTAGTACCGGGACGTATAACACTGAAGCTTTCTTT. Variable domain in full (rest from reference TRBV19 and TRBJ1-1): DGGITQSPKYLFRKEGQNVTLSCEQNLNHDAMYWYRQDPGQGLRLIYYSQIVNDFQKGDIAEGYSVSREKKESFPLTVTSAQKNPTAFYLCASSTGTYNTEAFFGQGTRLTVV.

The V call is TRBV28, the J call TRBJ1-2; 7 nucleotides line up with TRBD1. This CDR3 comprises 13 residues. V was pared by 8 bases and J by 4 bases, with 7 bases of the junction left unmatched. The germline V gene has CDR1 MDHEN and CDR2 SYDVKM. CDR3 sequence reads: CASPGQLGYGYTF. CDR3 DNA sequence: TGTGCCAGCCCGGGACAGCTGGGCTATGGCTACACCTTC.

V gene TRBV11-2 combines with J gene TRBJ2-2, with a possible D match to TRBD1 (6 bases). Germline V gene data show CDR1 as SGHAT and CDR2 as FQNNGV. CDR3 length: 16 residues. Deletions cut 6 bases from V and 2 bases from J, with 16 bases between. Here the CDR3 DNA reads TGTGCCAGCAGGCTCCGGGGCAGGGGAAACACCGGGGAGCTGTTTTTT. Translating gives CASRLRGRGNTGELFF.

The chain is built from TRBV29-1 and TRBJ1-1; TRBD1 might be the D (6 bases). Germline lookup yields CDR1 SQVTM and CDR2 ANQGSEA. This CDR3 is 13 amino acids long. The V end lost 1 base, the J end lost 5 bases, and 11 bases lay between the germline ends. The CDR3 loop is CSVEVTQGTEAFF. The CDR3 DNA reads as TGCAGCGTTGAAGTCACACAGGGAACTGAAGCTTTCTTT.

This clone came up a few times. The chain recombines TRBV6-1 with TRBJ1-4; D may be TRBD1 (6 bases). V was trimmed by 4 bases and J by 7 bases, leaving 16 bases between them. CDR3 length equals 15 residues. The germline CDR1 and CDR2 sequences are MNHNS and SASEGT. This CDR3 reads CASSAIRDIGEKLFF. The DNA of the CDR3 is TGTGCCAGCAGTGCCATACGGGACATCGGTGAAAAACTGTTTTTT.

The chain is built from TRBV7-9 and TRBJ1-4; D might be TRBD1 (5 bases). This CDR3 has 14 residues. Trimming removed 0 bases from V and 7 bases from J, with 9 bases in between. The germline gives CDR1 SEHNR, CDR2 FQNEAQ (reference sequence). CDR3 coding DNA: TGTGCCAGCAGCTTAGCGGAAGGGGTTGAAAAACTGTTTTTT. This translates into CASSLAEGVEKLFF.

This clone was detected only a few times. This rearrangement joins TRBV7-9 to TRBJ2-7; the D gene is possibly TRBD1 (7 bases). Germline V gives CDR1 SEHNR, CDR2 FQNEAQ (reference sequence). The CDR3 has 14 amino acids. Trimming removed 1 base from V and 2 bases from J, with 9 bases in between. The CDR3 sequence is CASSLGRGAYEQYF. CDR3 DNA: TGTGCCAGCAGCTTAGGCAGGGGGGCCTACGAGCAGTACTTC.

This chain's CDR3 is CAISEAGMRNQPQHF. For the CDR3, the DNA is TGTGCCATCAGTGAGGCAGGAATGCGCAATCAGCCCCAGCATTTT. The chain combines TRBV10-3 with TRBJ1-5; unclear D gene. The CDR3 runs to 15 residues. The germline V gene encodes CDR1 ENHRY and CDR2 SYGVKD. Trimming cost V 2 bases and J 2 bases, with 10 bases left between them.

The chain links TRBV7-2 to TRBJ2-1, with D possibly being TRBD1 or TRBD2 (6 bases each). The germline V gene encodes CDR1 SGHTA and CDR2 FQGNSA. The CDR3 is 15 residues long. V was clipped by 4 bases and J by 5 bases, with 15 bases between them. The chain's CDR3 is CASSWGRRGNNEQFF. In DNA form, the CDR3 reads TGTGCCAGCAGCTGGGGGCGGCGGGGTAACAATGAGCAGTTCTTC.

The table lists this clone with a count of one. V is TRBV2 and J is TRBJ2-1, with 8 nucleotides matching TRBD2. This CDR3 is 15 amino acids long. Germline values: CDR1 SNHLY, CDR2 FYNNEI. The V gene end was trimmed by 1 base and the J gene end by 5 bases; junction bases not matched to a gene: 4. The CDR3 DNA follows: TGTGCCAGCAGTGAAGAGAGCGGGGGAAACAATGAGCAGTTCTTC. Translating gives CASSEESGGNNEQFF. The entire variable domain, with the rest obtained from reference TRBV2 and TRBJ2-1, is as follows: EPEVTQTPSHQVTQMGQEVILRCVPISNHLYFYWYRQILGQKVEFLVSFYNNEISEKSEIFDDQFSVERPDGSNFTLKIRSTKLEDSAMYFCASSEESGGNNEQFFGPGTRLTVL.

The genes are TRBV7-9 and TRBJ2-3, with D possibly TRBD1 on 7 matching bases. The CDR3 sequence is 13 residues long. Germline V gene data show CDR1 as SEHNR and CDR2 as FQNEAQ (reference sequence). V gave up 7 bases and J gave up 4 bases, with 12 bases separating them. CDR3 loop: CASTWRGPDTQYF. CDR3 bases: TGTGCCAGCACCTGGAGGGGGCCAGATACGCAGTATTTT.

The gene calls are TRBV7-9 and TRBJ1-1; 7 bases are a match to TRBD1. Trimming cost V 3 bases and J 3 bases; bases outside gene matches: 4. The CDR3 totals 14 residues. The germline V gene has CDR1 SEHNR and CDR2 FQNEAQ (reference sequence). The CDR3 coding sequence is TGTGCCAGCAGCTTGGGACAGTACCACACTGAAGCTTTCTTT. This codes for CASSLGQYHTEAFF. Full variable domain (missing parts from reference TRBV7-9 and TRBJ1-1): DTGVSQNPRHKITKRGQNVTFRCDPISEHNRLYWYRQTLGQGPEFLTYFQNEAQLEKSRLLSDRFSAERPKGSFSTLEIQRTEQGDSAMYLCASSLGQYHTEAFFGQGTRLTVV.

The V gene is TRBV20-1, the J gene TRBJ2-7, with TRBD1 as a possible D gene (6 bases). Germline V lookup: CDR1 DFQATT, CDR2 SNEGSKA (reference sequence). This CDR3 is 11 amino acids long. Trimming took 5 bases from V and 3 from J, leaving 8 bases between them. CDR3 bases: TGCAGTGCTGCAGGGGACTACGAGCAGTACTTC. Its protein is CSAAGDYEQYF.